This T cell receptor beta chain was obtained from a study of T cell changes during pregnancy in multiple sclerosis. This clone occurred a few times. The method was immunoSEQ multiplex PCR; TCRdb's version includes in-frame clones alone and lacks a portion of them. The sample gives about 61,000 clones, approximately 90% of which show up once; 0.89% is in the top ten. V was clipped by 3 bases and J by 6 bases, with 11 bases between them. Germline V gene sequence: CDR1 LNHDA, CDR2 SQIVND (reference sequence). The CDR3 covers 13 residues. Material: peripheral blood, obtained in the first trimester of pregnancy. The TCR originated in a female donor in good health, enrolled as a control in a pregnancy study. The chain has TRBV19 and TRBJ1-1, with D tentatively TRBD1 (5 bases). CDR3 DNA: TGTGCCAGTAGTATCAGACAGCCCGCTGAAGCTTTCTTT. This sequence encodes CASSIRQPAEAFF.